One and the same sample provided the 24 T cell receptor beta chains below, sequenced in a study of OX40 agonist ivuxolimab in advanced cancers. TCRdb's copy holds only in-frame clones and misses some; the assay was immunoSEQ multiplex PCR. The sample lists around 64,000 clones, roughly nine tenths occurring once. The specimen comprised CD4+ or CD8+ T cells sorted from blood, sampled in a trial of the OX40 agonist ivuxolimab. The receptor set was obtained from an adult with an advanced solid tumor such as melanoma, head and neck, liver or kidney cancer.

J is TRBJ1-2 and V is TRBV5-6; a weak D match, TRBD1 (5 bases). Germline values: CDR1 SGHDT, CDR2 YYEEEE. The V end was cut by 4 bases, the J end by 8 bases, with 15 bases between. The CDR3 is 13 amino acids. Here the CDR3 DNA reads TGTGCCAGCAGCCCGACAGATTACCTAGGCTACACCTTC. It yields the protein CASSPTDYLGYTF.

The rearrangement uses TRBV30 and TRBJ1-1; weak D call: TRBD1 (6 bases). V was clipped by 0 bases and J by 0 bases, with 8 bases between them. The CDR3 spans 14 residues. Germline CDR1 GTSNPN, CDR2 SVGIG (reference sequence). Written as DNA, the CDR3 is TGTGCCTGGAGTGTAGGGACATTGAACACTGAAGCTTTCTTT. This codes for CAWSVGTLNTEAFF.

The gene calls are TRBV11-3 and TRBJ2-5, with a possible D match to TRBD1 (6 bases). The CDR3 runs 14 residues. Trimming took 4 bases from V and 4 from J, leaving 13 bases between them. Germline V CDR1 and CDR2: SGHNT, YENEEA. The CDR3 spells CASSYSGVGETQYF. Written as DNA, the CDR3 is TGTGCCAGCAGCTATTCAGGGGTGGGAGAGACCCAGTACTTC.

The rearrangement uses TRBV6-5 and TRBJ2-2; 11 nucleotides agree with TRBD1. The CDR3 loop spans 16 amino acids. Trimming cost V 4 bases and J 5 bases; bases outside gene matches: 6. Germline V gene data show CDR1 as MNHEY and CDR2 as SVGAGI. CDR3 protein: CASSFQGQGGTGELFF. In DNA form, the CDR3 reads TGTGCCAGCAGTTTCCAGGGACAGGGGGGTACCGGGGAGCTGTTTTTT.

The chain combines TRBV13 with TRBJ2-7, with D possibly being TRBD2 (6 bases). Germline values: CDR1 PRHDT, CDR2 FYEKMQ (reference sequence). This CDR3 region has 14 residues. V was clipped by 0 bases and J by 3 bases, with 9 bases between them. As DNA, the CDR3 is TGTGCCAGCAGCTTAGGGCGGGAACTCTACGAGCAGTACTTC. It encodes CASSLGRELYEQYF.

The genes are TRBV11-2 and TRBJ2-7; D is undetermined. With 6 bases removed from V and 5 bases from J, the gap between germline ends came to 5 bases. Germline V gives CDR1 SGHAT, CDR2 FQNNGV. The CDR3 is 10 amino acids. The CDR3 protein is CASRSDEQYF. The CDR3, as DNA: TGTGCCAGCAGATCCGACGAGCAGTACTTC.

The V gene is TRBV4-1, the J gene TRBJ2-7; TRBD1 matches 11 bases. Germline V gene sequence: CDR1 MGHRA, CDR2 YSYEKL. The length of the CDR3 is 16 residues. V trimming: 3 bases; J trimming: 4 bases; junction bases outside the gene matches: 8. CDR3 loop: CASSHAGQGALYEQYF. CDR3 DNA sequence: TGCGCCAGCAGCCACGCTGGACAGGGGGCGTTGTACGAGCAGTACTTC.

The rearrangement links TRBV30 to TRBJ1-6; D is undetermined. Trimming pared 0 bases from V and 9 bases from J, leaving 6 bases between. Germline-derived CDR1 and CDR2 are GTSNPN and SVGIG (reference sequence). The CDR3 spans 12 residues. The CDR3 sequence is CAWSVVGSPLHF. As DNA, the CDR3 is TGTGCCTGGAGTGTAGTGGGTTCACCCCTCCACTTT.

The chain has TRBV9 and TRBJ2-7; D ambiguous. The V gene lost 0 bases and the J gene lost 5 bases, with 9 bases spanning the gap. This CDR3 comprises 13 residues. Germline CDR1 SGDLS, CDR2 YYNGEE. The CDR3 loop reads CASSVGSMDEQYF. The DNA of the CDR3 is TGTGCCAGCAGCGTAGGGAGTATGGACGAGCAGTACTTC.

The chain carries TRBV7-9 and TRBJ2-7; possible D gene TRBD1, 6 bases. V shed 1 base and J shed 5 bases, with 15 bases lying between them. The CDR3 totals 15 residues. Germline loops: CDR1 SEHNR, CDR2 FQNEAQ (reference sequence). The DNA for the CDR3 is TGTGCCAGCAGCTTAGATTCGGGGACAAGGAACGAGCAGTACTTC. It yields the protein CASSLDSGTRNEQYF.

Many counts were recorded for this clone. The chain links TRBV4-3 to TRBJ1-1; 7 bases line up with TRBD1. Trimming removed 3 bases from V and 4 bases from J; junction bases left unmatched: 5. Germline V gene data show CDR1 as LGHNA and CDR2 as YSLEER. CDR3 size: 14 residues. The CDR3 nucleotides read TGCGCCAGCAGCCACCAGGGGGATGGCACTGAAGCTTTCTTT. Protein sequence: CASSHQGDGTEAFF.

The chain employs TRBV10-3 and TRBJ2-5; D uncertain. The V gene's germline CDR1 is ENHRY and CDR2 SYGVKD. The CDR3 is made up of 12 amino acids. V was pared by 5 bases and J by 1 base, with 5 bases between. DNA for the CDR3: TGTGCCATCAGTAGAATCCAAGAGACCCAGTACTTC. It yields the protein CAISRIQETQYF.

This chain links TRBV5-4 with TRBJ2-5; D is tentatively TRBD1 or TRBD2 (5 bases each). Between the trimmed V and J ends, which lost 5 bases and 2 bases, there was a span of 13 bases. CDR3 length equals 14 residues. From germline, CDR1 is SGHNT and CDR2 YYREEE (reference sequence). The CDR3 nucleotides read TGTGCCAGCAGACTGAGAGGGGATCAAGAGACCCAGTACTTC. This codes for CASRLRGDQETQYF.

The chain employs TRBV21-1 and TRBJ1-6; the table's D call, TRBD1, was not checked against the DNA. TRBV21-1 is shown as a pseudogene. CDR3 size: 14 residues. In DNA form, the CDR3 reads TGTGCCAGCAGCAAAGGGCCAGGAAATTCACCCCTCCACTTT. Protein: CASSKGPGNSPLHF.

In the case of this clone: This specimen includes other DNA sequences encoding the same CDR3. The genes are TRBV7-9 and TRBJ2-1, with unresolved D. There are 11 residues in the CDR3. Germline V gives CDR1 SEHNR, CDR2 FQNEAQ (reference sequence). With 3 bases removed from V and 5 bases from J, the gap between germline ends came to 2 bases. The CDR3 loop reads CASSLDNEQFF. The DNA for the CDR3 is TGTGCCAGCAGCTTGGACAATGAGCAGTTCTTC.

CDR3 DNA sequence: TGTGCCAGCAGCGCCCCGACGGGGTGGAATGAGCAGTTCTTC. Translation: CASSAPTGWNEQFF. The J gene is TRBJ2-1, the V gene TRBV11-2; TRBD2 is a possible D gene (5 bases). CDR1 is SGHAT and CDR2 is FQNNGV in the germline V gene. Trimming shortened V by 5 bases and J by 7 bases, and 15 bases separated the two germline ends. CDR3 size: 14 residues.

CDR3 region: CASSAGSTSTDTQYF. The DNA for the CDR3 is TGTGCCAGCAGTGCTGGGAGTACTAGCACAGATACGCAGTATTTT. The chain links TRBV2 to TRBJ2-3, with TRBD2 as a possible D gene (5 bases). From germline, CDR1 is SNHLY and CDR2 FYNNEI. With 4 bases removed from V and 0 bases from J, the gap between germline ends came to 11 bases. This CDR3 comprises 15 residues.

This chain connects TRBV5-1 to TRBJ2-7; TRBD2 agrees at 12 bases. Trimming cost V 4 bases and J 0 bases; bases outside gene matches: 2. There are 15 residues in the CDR3. The V gene's germline CDR1 is SGHRS and CDR2 YFSETQ. The CDR3, as DNA: TGCGCCAGCAGCCCGGGACTAGCGGGCTCCTACGAGCAGTACTTC. Its protein product is CASSPGLAGSYEQYF. Together with reference TRBV5-1 and TRBJ2-7, the CDR3 gives the full variable domain: KAGVTQTPRYLIKTRGQQVTLSCSPISGHRSVSWYQQTPGQGLQFLFEYFSETQRNKGNFPGRFSGRQFSNSRSEMNVSTLELGDSALYLCASSPGLAGSYEQYFGPGTRLTVT.

The chain uses TRBV2 and TRBJ1-3; weak D call: TRBD1 (6 bases). V was trimmed by 1 base and J by 0 bases, leaving 13 bases between them. The CDR3 is made up of 17 amino acids. Germline V gives CDR1 SNHLY, CDR2 FYNNEI. CDR3 DNA: TGTGCCAGCAGTGAAGAACAGGGTATCAACTCTGGAAACACCATATATTTT. Protein product: CASSEEQGINSGNTIYF.

The chain has TRBV11-3 and TRBJ2-1; no definite D call. The V gene lost 5 bases and the J gene lost 8 bases, with 13 bases spanning the gap. The CDR3 covers 13 residues. CDR1 SGHNT and CDR2 YENEEA come from the germline V gene. The CDR3: CASSTSRADEQFF. Here the CDR3 DNA reads TGTGCCAGCAGCACCTCCCGGGCCGATGAGCAGTTCTTC. Together with reference TRBV11-3 and TRBJ2-1, the CDR3 gives the full variable domain: EAGVVQSPRYKIIEKKQPVAFWCNPISGHNTLYWYLQNLGQGPELLIRYENEEAVDDSQLPKDRFSAERLKGVDSTLKIQPAELGDSAVYLCASSTSRADEQFFGPGTRLTVL.

The genes are TRBV13 and TRBJ2-2; D is possibly TRBD1 (6 bases). Germline V CDR1 and CDR2: PRHDT, FYEKMQ (reference sequence). Trimming took 2 bases from V and 6 from J, leaving 13 bases between them. The CDR3 sequence is 15 residues long. The CDR3 loop is CASSLNRVNPGELFF. The DNA of the CDR3 is TGTGCCAGCAGCTTAAACAGGGTTAATCCCGGGGAGCTGTTTTTT.

The V gene is TRBV9, the J gene TRBJ1-2, with D perhaps matching TRBD1 (5 bases). CDR3 length: 14 residues. V was clipped by 3 bases and J by 3 bases, with 12 bases between them. The germline gives CDR1 SGDLS, CDR2 YYNGEE. In nucleotides, the CDR3 is TGTGCCAGCAGCGAAGCGGGGGACGACTATGGCTACACCTTC. Translation: CASSEAGDDYGYTF.

The chain couples TRBV5-3 to TRBJ1-2; 7 bases line up with TRBD1. TRBV5-3 is filed as an ORF, its function uncertain. The CDR3 spans 19 residues. Germline trimming cut 1 base from V and 1 base from J; bases unmatched to any gene: 16. CDR3 sequence: CARSLSHRQGPYCNYGYTF. The DNA of the CDR3 is TGTGCCAGAAGCTTGTCTCATCGACAGGGACCTTATTGTAACTATGGCTACACCTTC.

The rearrangement joins TRBV6-6 to TRBJ1-1; a weak D match, TRBD1 (5 bases). Germline CDR1 MNHNY, CDR2 SVGAGI (reference sequence). The V gene lost 2 bases and the J gene lost 1 base, with 8 bases spanning the gap. The CDR3 extends over 14 amino acids. The CDR3 is CASSYLGGNTEAFF. CDR3 DNA sequence: TGTGCCAGCAGTTACCTCGGGGGGAACACTGAAGCTTTCTTT.